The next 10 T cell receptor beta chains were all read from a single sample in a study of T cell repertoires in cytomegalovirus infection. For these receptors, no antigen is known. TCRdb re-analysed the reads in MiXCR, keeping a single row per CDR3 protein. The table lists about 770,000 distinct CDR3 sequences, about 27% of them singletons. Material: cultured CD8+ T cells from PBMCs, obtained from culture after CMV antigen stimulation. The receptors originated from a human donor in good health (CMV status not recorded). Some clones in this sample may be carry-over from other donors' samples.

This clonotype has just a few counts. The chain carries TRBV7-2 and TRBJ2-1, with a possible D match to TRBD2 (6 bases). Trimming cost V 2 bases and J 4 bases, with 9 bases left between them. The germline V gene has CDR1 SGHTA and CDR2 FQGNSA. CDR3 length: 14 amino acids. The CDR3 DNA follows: TGTGCCAGCAGCTTAAGGACTAAGTACAATGAGCAGTTCTTC. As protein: CASSLRTKYNEQFF.

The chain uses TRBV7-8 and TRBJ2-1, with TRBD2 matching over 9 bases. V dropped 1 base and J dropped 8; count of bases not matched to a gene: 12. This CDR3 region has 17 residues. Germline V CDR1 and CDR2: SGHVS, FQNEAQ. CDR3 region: CASSLGAAGGLWDEQFF. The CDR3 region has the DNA TGTGCCAGCAGCTTAGGTGCGGCGGGGGGGCTTTGGGATGAGCAGTTCTTC.

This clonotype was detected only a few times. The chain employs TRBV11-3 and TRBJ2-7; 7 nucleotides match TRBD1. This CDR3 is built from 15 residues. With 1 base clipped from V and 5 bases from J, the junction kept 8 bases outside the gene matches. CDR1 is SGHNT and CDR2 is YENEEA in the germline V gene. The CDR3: CASSLARQGSNEQYV. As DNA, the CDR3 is TGTGCCAGCAGCTTAGCCCGACAGGGTTCCAACGAGCAGTACGTC.

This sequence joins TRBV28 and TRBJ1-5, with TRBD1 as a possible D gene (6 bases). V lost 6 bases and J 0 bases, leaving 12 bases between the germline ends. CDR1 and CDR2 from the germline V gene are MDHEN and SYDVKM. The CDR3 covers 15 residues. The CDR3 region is CASRWTVGSNQPQHF. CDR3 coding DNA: TGTGCCAGCAGGTGGACAGTAGGTAGCAATCAGCCCCAGCATTTT. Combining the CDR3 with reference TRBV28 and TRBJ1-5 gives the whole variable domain DVKVTQSSRYLVKRTGEKVFLECVQDMDHENMFWYRQDPGLGLRLIYFSYDVKMKEKGDIPEGYSVSREKKERFSLILESASTNQTSMYLCASRWTVGSNQPQHFGDGTRLSIL.

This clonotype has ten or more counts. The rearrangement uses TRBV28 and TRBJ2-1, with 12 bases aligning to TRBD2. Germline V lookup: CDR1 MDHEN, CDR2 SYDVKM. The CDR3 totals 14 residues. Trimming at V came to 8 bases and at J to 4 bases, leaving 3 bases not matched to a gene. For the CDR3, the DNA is TGTGCCAGCGGCCTAGCGGGGGGGTACAATGAGCAGTTCTTC. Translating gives CASGLAGGYNEQFF.

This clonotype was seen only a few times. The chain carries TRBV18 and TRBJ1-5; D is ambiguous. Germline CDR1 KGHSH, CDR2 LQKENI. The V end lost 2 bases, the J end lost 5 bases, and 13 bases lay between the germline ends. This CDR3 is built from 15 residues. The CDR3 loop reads CASSPKAHEYQPQHF. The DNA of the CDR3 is TGTGCCAGCTCACCAAAGGCACACGAATATCAGCCCCAGCATTTT.

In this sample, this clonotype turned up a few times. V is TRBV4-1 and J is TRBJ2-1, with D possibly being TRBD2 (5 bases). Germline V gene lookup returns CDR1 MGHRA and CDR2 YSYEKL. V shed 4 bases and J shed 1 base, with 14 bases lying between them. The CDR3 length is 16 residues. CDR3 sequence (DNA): TGCGCCAGCAGCCCCTTGGAGGCAGAGTCCTACAATGAGCAGTTCTTC. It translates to CASSPLEAESYNEQFF.

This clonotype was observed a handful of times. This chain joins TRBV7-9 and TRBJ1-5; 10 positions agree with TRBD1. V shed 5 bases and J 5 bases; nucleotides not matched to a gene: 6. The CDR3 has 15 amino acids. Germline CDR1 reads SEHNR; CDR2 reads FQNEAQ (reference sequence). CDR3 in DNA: TGTGCCAGCAGCCCCACGGACAGGGGGGATCAGCCCCAGCATTTT. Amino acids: CASSPTDRGDQPQHF.

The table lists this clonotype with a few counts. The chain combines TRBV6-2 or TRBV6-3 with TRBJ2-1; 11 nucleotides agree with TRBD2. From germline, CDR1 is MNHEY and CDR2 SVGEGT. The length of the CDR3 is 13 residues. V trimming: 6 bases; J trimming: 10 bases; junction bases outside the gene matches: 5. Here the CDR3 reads CASSRTSGREQFF. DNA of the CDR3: TGTGCCAGCAGCCGGACTAGCGGGCGGGAGCAGTTCTTC.

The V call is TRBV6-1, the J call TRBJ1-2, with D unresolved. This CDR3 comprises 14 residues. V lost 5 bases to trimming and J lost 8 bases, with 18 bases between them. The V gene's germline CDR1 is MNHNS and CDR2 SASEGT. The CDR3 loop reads CASSSGGSVIGYTF. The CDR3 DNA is TGTGCCAGCAGTTCCGGCGGCTCTGTGATCGGCTACACCTTC.